This T cell receptor beta chain was sequenced in a study of tumor-infiltrating lymphocytes in primary liver carcinoma. On this clonotype: Mismatch with germline at one junction end may stem from a read error.

Joint extraction of RNA and DNA used roughly 19-33 mg of bulk tissue that was unsorted. Reverse transcription of 500 ng total RNA with a constant-region primer produced TCR beta cDNA. Modified slightly, ARM-PCR produced TCR beta libraries over three nested multiplex PCR rounds. TRBV1-TRBV30 forward primers and a C-beta reverse primer were used in the first two PCR rounds, which each ran for 9 to 10 cycles. Each CDR3 protein is one row after TCRdb ran MiXCR on the multiplex PCR reads. Among fewer than 250,000 distinct CDR3 sequences listed, approximately 86% were seen once. The germline V gene has CDR1 LGHNA and CDR2 YNFKEQ. This CDR3 comprises 16 residues.

The chain links TRBV4-2 to TRBJ1-1, with D hard to call. The specimen sequenced was tumor tissue from primary liver carcinoma. This clonotype was obtained from a middle-aged man with primary liver carcinoma and hepatitis B virus infection. CDR3 protein: CACSPRVSGLNSEAFF. The CDR3 DNA is TGTGCCTGCAGCCCGAGGGTCTCCGGACTGAACAGTGAAGCTTTCTTT.